This TCR beta chain was captured in a study of T cells in Graves' hyperthyroidism and ophthalmopathy. This clonotype was counted ten times or more. Fresh 10 ml peripheral blood yielded PBMCs. What was amplified from RNA transcripts were TCR beta CDR3 regions. First-round RT-PCR of the TCR CDR3 relied on the HTBI primer set. TCRdb fed the multiplex PCR reads into MiXCR, producing one record per CDR3 protein. Of about 400,000 distinct CDR3 sequences detected, about 16% appear once; the ten largest clones hold approximately 29%. V was cut by 3 bases and J by 4 bases, with 12 bases left in between. The CDR3 contains 15 residues. Per the germline V gene, CDR1 is KGHSH and CDR2 is LQKENI.

This clonotype originated in a woman aged 25 to 39 with Graves' hyperthyroidism. The chain employs TRBV18 and TRBJ2-2; D ambiguous. The sequenced material came from blood. Here the CDR3 reads CASSPILPGTGELFF. DNA for the CDR3: TGTGCCAGCTCACCGATCCTCCCGGGCACCGGGGAGCTGTTTTTT.